This note documents a single T cell receptor beta chain sequence. No antigen is known for it. No base qualities exist here, and no much larger clone lies one base off it. The data derive from a study of shared clonotypes between healthy human individuals (dated by TCRdb to about 2020). Context from the whole study: A couple of women and a few men aged 18 to 49 years were included in the cohort. Leukapheresis yielded between about 0.8 and 8.9 billion PBMCs per donor. Blood TCR repertoires of roughly five healthy adults were deeply sequenced to estimate repertoire size and the extent of clonotype sharing between individuals. For each donor, CD4 naive and CD4 memory were each run on three plates, CD8 naive on two plates, and CD8 memory on one plate. To increase sequencing depth and limit assay-specific biases, TCR repertoire library preparation and sequencing were carried out by different laboratories using diverse techniques. Study-level results and caveats: Sampling was restricted to blood, and TCR repertoires in tissue are likely to differ from TCR repertoires in blood. Clonotypes shared by all four sorted-subset donors showed higher generation probabilities than non-shared clonotypes. Naive subsets generally had larger estimated clonotype richness than memory subsets. When several donors were compared, the shared fraction of clonotypes was 5% to 6.5% for naive CD4, about 4% for naive CD8, more than 2% for memory CD4, and 0.35% to 0.4% for memory CD8. Pairwise subsampling led to the expectation that sequencing depth would affect the degree of clonotype sharing among donors. Rarefaction of sorted-subset datasets indicated incomplete sequencing despite the large sequencing depth. The genetic and exposure-history diversity represented was limited by the small number of donors.

CD8 naive samples were obtained by positive selection for CCR7 among CD45RO-negative cells, yielding a CD45RA+CCR7+ population from which TemRA cells were excluded. The donors were healthy, HIV-negative adults who had no recently reported acute infections or vaccinations. Every donor was a Caucasian adult living in Nashville, Tennessee, USA. Blood was obtained by leukapheresis, after which PBMCs were separated by Ficoll-Histopaque density gradient centrifugation and cryopreserved in liquid nitrogen vapor phase. Analytical flow cytometry was used to check the purity and quantity of each magnetically sorted T cell population. Genomic DNA was isolated from each sorted fraction and quantified by UV absorbance on a Nanodrop 2000c. Using the deep immunoSEQ assay, multiplex PCR amplified TCR CDR3 regions from genomic DNA. Extracted genomic DNA from each cell subset was distributed evenly across all wells of several immunoSEQ 96-well plates, and each plate was treated as a replicate. For sorted subsets, approximately 210 ng genomic DNA, equal to tens of thousands of T cell genomes, was loaded into each replicate PCR. Purified libraries were quantified with a Qubit 3.0 fluorometer, sized on a Bioanalyzer 2100, and re-quantified with the KAPA Library Quantification kit. Every immunoSEQ 96-well plate was sequenced on a dedicated single-read 150-cycle Illumina NextSeq 550 flow cell. As for the original processing: Because the immunoSEQ output held only junctional sequences and lacked quality scores, the filtering could not match the filtering applied to full-length reads. To assign V/J genes and CDR3, sequences were annotated against IMGT germline references using PyIR, a Python wrapper for IgBLAST v1.9. Reads were removed for weak V/J assignments (E-value above 1e-6), missing CDR3, stop codons, out-of-frame junctions, or ambiguous translated residues. V3J clonotypes were defined as sequences sharing the same inferred V gene, J gene, and CDR3 amino acid sequence. To compute the percentage overlap between repertoires, the number of shared unique clonotypes was divided by the size of the smaller repertoire. Richness of each repertoire was evaluated using RTK rarefaction, the Chao1 estimator, and Recon v2.1 estimates of unobserved clonotypes. Generation probabilities were computed with OLGA for all TCRbeta clonotypes obtained by the gDNA method from four donors. The clones in this table, taken by TCRdb from immuneACCESS, are in-frame only. Not every clone is retained; where verified, under half of the shortfall comes from an unresolved V gene, and the cause of the rest is unknown. V, J and clone size are those of that table, while D and trimming were read from the DNA. For this sample the table gives about 2.2 million clones, of which about 93% were detected only once. Jointly, the top ten make up about 1.7% of the sample.

As encoded in the germline V gene (reference sequence), CDR1 is WNHNN while CDR2 is SYGVQD. V is cut by 5 bases and J by 0 bases, and the space between the germline ends is 2 bases. The CDR3 starts with the cysteine, ends with the phenylalanine, and has 11 residues. Only CDR3 DNA remains: 33 bases, in frame from the first base. The rearrangement combines TRBV10-1 with TRBJ2-7; the D gene is not confidently resolved. This TCR was recovered from a man aged 18 to 29 in good health. Some clones in this sample may be carry-over from other donors' samples. What was sequenced was naive CD8+ T cells from PBMCs. This sample's cell subset or site label indicates: CD45RA+CCR7+. The CDR3 reads CASSSSYEQYF. The nucleotides are TGCGCCAGCAGTAGCTCCTACGAGCAGTACTTC.